This TCR beta chain originates from a study of glioma-infiltrating T cells after dendritic cell vaccination. Looking at the study overall: Patients received autologous tumor lysate-pulsed dendritic cell vaccination between about 2003 and 2013.

In its sample, this clone was seen a few times. PBMC were collected before vaccination, two weeks after the third vaccination, and at progression. The immunoSEQ assay amplified TCRB CDR3 from up to about 2 ug DNA. The data were produced by immunoSEQ multiplex PCR, yet TCRdb's version contains in-frame clones alone and is incomplete. The sample has tens of thousands of clones; over 90% are singletons. The source material was blood, sampled before dendritic cell vaccination. This TCR was sampled from a human donor with glioblastoma.

Here the CDR3 reads CASSEFRTGNTIYF. In DNA form, the CDR3 reads TGTGCCAGCAGTGAATTCAGGACTGGAAACACCATATATTTT. V gene TRBV2 combines with J gene TRBJ1-3; D is unresolved. Looked up from germline, CDR1 is SNHLY and CDR2 is FYNNEI. The CDR3 contains 14 residues. V lost 2 bases and J lost 2, with 7 bases in between.